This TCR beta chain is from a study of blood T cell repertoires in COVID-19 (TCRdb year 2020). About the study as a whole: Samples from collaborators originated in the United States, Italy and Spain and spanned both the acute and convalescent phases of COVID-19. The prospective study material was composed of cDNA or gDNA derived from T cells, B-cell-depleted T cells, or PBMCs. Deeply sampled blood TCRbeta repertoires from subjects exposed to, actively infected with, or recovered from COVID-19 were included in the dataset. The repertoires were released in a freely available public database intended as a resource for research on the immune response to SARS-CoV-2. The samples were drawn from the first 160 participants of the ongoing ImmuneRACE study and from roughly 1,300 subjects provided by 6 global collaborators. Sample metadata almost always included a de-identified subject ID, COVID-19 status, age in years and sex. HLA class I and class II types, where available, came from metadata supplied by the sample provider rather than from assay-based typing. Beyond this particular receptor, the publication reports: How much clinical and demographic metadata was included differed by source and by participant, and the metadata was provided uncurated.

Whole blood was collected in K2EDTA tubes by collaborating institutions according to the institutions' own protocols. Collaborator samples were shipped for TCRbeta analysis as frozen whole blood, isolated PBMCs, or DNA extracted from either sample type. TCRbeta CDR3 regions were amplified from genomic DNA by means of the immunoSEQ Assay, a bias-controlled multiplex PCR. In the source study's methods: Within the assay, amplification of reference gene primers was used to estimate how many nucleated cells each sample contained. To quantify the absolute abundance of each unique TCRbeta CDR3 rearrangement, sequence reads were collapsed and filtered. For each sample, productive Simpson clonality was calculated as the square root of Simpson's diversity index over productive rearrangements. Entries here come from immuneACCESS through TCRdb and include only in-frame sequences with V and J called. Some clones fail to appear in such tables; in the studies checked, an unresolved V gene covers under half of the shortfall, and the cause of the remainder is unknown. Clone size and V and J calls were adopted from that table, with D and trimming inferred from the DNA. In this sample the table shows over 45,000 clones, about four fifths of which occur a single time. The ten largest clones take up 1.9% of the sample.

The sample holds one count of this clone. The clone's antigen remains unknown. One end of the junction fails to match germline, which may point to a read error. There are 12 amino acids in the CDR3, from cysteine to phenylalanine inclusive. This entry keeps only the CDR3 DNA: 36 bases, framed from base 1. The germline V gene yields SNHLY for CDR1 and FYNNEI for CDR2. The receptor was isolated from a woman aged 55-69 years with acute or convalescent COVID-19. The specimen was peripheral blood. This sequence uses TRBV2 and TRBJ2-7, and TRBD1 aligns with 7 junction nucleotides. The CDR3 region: CASREDRAEQYF. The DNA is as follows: TGTGCCAGCAGGGAAGACAGGGCCGAGCAGTACTTC.